A selection of T cell receptor beta chains follows, all from one sample in a study of spatial heterogeneity in lung cancer. TCRdb re-derived calls from the 5' RACE reads in MiXCR, one entry per CDR3 protein. The data contain roughly 50,000 distinct CDR3 sequences, approximately 7.6% of them singletons. The sequencing here drew on PBMCs, taken at surgery. Receptors originate from a female donor with early-stage non-small cell lung cancer. CDR3s include the opening cysteine and the closing phenylalanine or tryptophan. The order of the fields is clone size, V gene, D gene, J gene, CDR3 DNA, CDR3 protein. D genes are given only for firm matches. Where a row states a size, it is once, few, many or the class of an expanded clone; other rows omit it.

clone_size: few; v_call: TRBV6-1; d_call: TRBD2; j_call: TRBJ2-1; cdr3_nt: TGTGCCAGCAGTGAAGGCTGGGGCGGGGGGTACAATGAGCAGTTCTTC; cdr3_aa: CASSEGWGGGYNEQFF
clone_size: few; v_call: TRBV7-9; d_call: -; j_call: TRBJ2-7; cdr3_nt: TGTGCCAGCAGCCCCCAGCCCGGGACCTACGAGCAGTACTTC; cdr3_aa: CASSPQPGTYEQYF
clone_size: -; v_call: TRBV11-2; d_call: -; j_call: TRBJ1-3; cdr3_nt: TGTGCCAGCAGCACCTCCTCTGGAAACACCATATATTTT; cdr3_aa: CASSTSSGNTIYF
clone_size: many; v_call: TRBV27; d_call: -; j_call: TRBJ2-2; cdr3_nt: TGTGCCAGCAGCCCGACAGTGAACACCGGGGAGCTGTTTTTT; cdr3_aa: CASSPTVNTGELFF
clone_size: -; v_call: TRBV29-1; d_call: TRBD2; j_call: TRBJ2-3; cdr3_nt: TGCAGCGTTGAGAGGACTAGCGGGGGGGCAGGCGTAGATACGCAGTATTTT; cdr3_aa: CSVERTSGGAGVDTQYF
clone_size: -; v_call: TRBV7-2; d_call: TRBD2; j_call: TRBJ2-1; cdr3_nt: TGTGCCAGCAGCTTAGTAGTAGCGGGGCCCAGCTCCTACAATGAGCAGTTCTTC; cdr3_aa: CASSLVVAGPSSYNEQFF
clone_size: few; v_call: TRBV5-6; d_call: -; j_call: TRBJ2-7; cdr3_nt: TGTGCCAGCAGCCCGGTCGGTGTGACGGTTGCCCACGAGCAGTACTTC; cdr3_aa: CASSPVGVTVAHEQYF
clone_size: -; v_call: TRBV19; d_call: TRBD1; j_call: TRBJ2-7; cdr3_nt: TGTGCCAGTAGTATACCCTGGCAGGGGGTCTCCTACGAGCAGTACTTC; cdr3_aa: CASSIPWQGVSYEQYF
clone_size: few; v_call: TRBV6-2/TRBV6-3; d_call: TRBD1; j_call: TRBJ2-4; cdr3_nt: TGTGCCAGCAGTTTGATCCCGACAGGGGGACCTCAAAACATTCAGTACTTC; cdr3_aa: CASSLIPTGGPQNIQYF
clone_size: few; v_call: TRBV27; d_call: -; j_call: TRBJ1-1; cdr3_nt: TGTGCCAGCCACGCCTCGGGGCGGAACACTGAAGCTTTCTTT; cdr3_aa: CASHASGRNTEAFF
clone_size: -; v_call: TRBV5-5; d_call: -; j_call: TRBJ2-5; cdr3_nt: TGTGCCAGCAGCACAAGTGCGCTTCGGGAGACCCAGTACTTC; cdr3_aa: CASSTSALRETQYF
clone_size: many; v_call: TRBV4-3; d_call: -; j_call: TRBJ1-1; cdr3_nt: TGCGCCAGCAGCCGTGCAGGGGTGGGGACTGAAGCTTTCTTT; cdr3_aa: CASSRAGVGTEAFF
clone_size: few; v_call: TRBV6-2/TRBV6-3; d_call: -; j_call: TRBJ1-1; cdr3_nt: TGTGCCATCTCGAGGGCCCTGAACACTGAAGCTTTCTTT; cdr3_aa: CAISRALNTEAFF
clone_size: -; v_call: TRBV2; d_call: TRBD2; j_call: TRBJ2-7; cdr3_nt: TGTGCCAGCAGTGAGGGGGGGACCTACGAGCAGTACTTC; cdr3_aa: CASSEGGTYEQYF
clone_size: -; v_call: TRBV4-2; d_call: -; j_call: TRBJ1-4; cdr3_nt: TGTGCCAGCAGCCAAGATGCAGGGGACGAAAAACTGTTTTTT; cdr3_aa: CASSQDAGDEKLFF
clone_size: -; v_call: TRBV7-9; d_call: TRBD2; j_call: TRBJ2-7; cdr3_nt: TGTGCCAGCAACCGTGGGACTAGCGCCTCCTACGAGCAGTACTTC; cdr3_aa: CASNRGTSASYEQYF
clone_size: few; v_call: TRBV6-2/TRBV6-3; d_call: TRBD1; j_call: TRBJ1-2; cdr3_nt: TGTGCCAGCAGTTCCGGGACAGGGCCCAACTATGGCTACACCTTC; cdr3_aa: CASSSGTGPNYGYTF
clone_size: -; v_call: TRBV20-1; d_call: -; j_call: TRBJ2-3; cdr3_nt: TGCAGTGCTGAATGGGGTGATACGCAGTATTTT; cdr3_aa: CSAEWGDTQYF
clone_size: few; v_call: TRBV20-1; d_call: -; j_call: TRBJ2-4; cdr3_nt: TGCAGTGCCGCTCGAGCCAAAAACATTCAGTACTTC; cdr3_aa: CSAARAKNIQYF
clone_size: many; v_call: TRBV6-5; d_call: -; j_call: TRBJ2-1; cdr3_nt: TGTGCCAGCAGTTACTCCGCAGGAAACTCCTACAATGAGCAGTTCTTC; cdr3_aa: CASSYSAGNSYNEQFF
clone_size: many; v_call: TRBV3-1; d_call: -; j_call: TRBJ2-1; cdr3_nt: TGTGCCAGCAGCCAAGATACTTCGGTGGAGTTCTTC; cdr3_aa: CASSQDTSVEFF
clone_size: few; v_call: TRBV6-6; d_call: -; j_call: TRBJ2-3; cdr3_nt: TGTGCCAGCAGTACCCCCACGGGGAGCACAGATACGCAGTATTTT; cdr3_aa: CASSTPTGSTDTQYF
clone_size: few; v_call: TRBV29-1; d_call: -; j_call: TRBJ2-2; cdr3_nt: TGCAGCGTTGAGGTCAGGGAGAACACCGGGGAGCTGTTTTTT; cdr3_aa: CSVEVRENTGELFF
clone_size: many; v_call: TRBV18; d_call: -; j_call: TRBJ1-6; cdr3_nt: TGTGCCAGCTCACCAGGGACTCGTGATAATTCACCCCTCCACTTT; cdr3_aa: CASSPGTRDNSPLHF
clone_size: once; v_call: TRBV19; d_call: -; j_call: TRBJ2-1; cdr3_nt: TGTGCCATTGGATACGGGGGGCTCGGTGAGCAGTTCTTC; cdr3_aa: CAIGYGGLGEQFF
clone_size: many; v_call: TRBV4-2; d_call: -; j_call: TRBJ1-2; cdr3_nt: TGTGCCAGCAGCCAACCGACAGGACGGACTTCAAACTATGGCTACACCTTC; cdr3_aa: CASSQPTGRTSNYGYTF
clone_size: few; v_call: TRBV19; d_call: -; j_call: TRBJ1-5; cdr3_nt: TGTGCCAGTAGTTACCCTCTTGGGGCCCAGCATTTT; cdr3_aa: CASSYPLGAQHF
clone_size: many; v_call: TRBV6-6; d_call: TRBD1; j_call: TRBJ1-2; cdr3_nt: TGTGCCAGCAGTCCTTCGGGACAGGGGGCGGGTGGCTACACCTTC; cdr3_aa: CASSPSGQGAGGYTF
clone_size: -; v_call: TRBV19; d_call: TRBD1; j_call: TRBJ1-2; cdr3_nt: TGTGCCAGTAGTCCCCAGGGACAGGGGTCAGGGTATGGCTACACCTTC; cdr3_aa: CASSPQGQGSGYGYTF
clone_size: -; v_call: TRBV4-3; d_call: -; j_call: TRBJ1-2; cdr3_nt: TGCGCCAGCAGCCAAAGCTCCAGGCCCTGCTTC; cdr3_aa: CASSQSSRPCF
clone_size: many; v_call: TRBV12-3/TRBV12-4; d_call: TRBD1; j_call: TRBJ1-2; cdr3_nt: TGTGCCAGCAGTCCTGGGACAGGTACCGTCTTC; cdr3_aa: CASSPGTGTVF
clone_size: few; v_call: TRBV7-2; d_call: TRBD1; j_call: TRBJ1-5; cdr3_nt: TGTGCCAGCAGCTTAGTCCCGGCGGACAGGGGACTATTTCATCAGCCCCAGCATTTT; cdr3_aa: CASSLVPADRGLFHQPQHF
clone_size: many; v_call: TRBV24-1; d_call: TRBD1; j_call: TRBJ2-1; cdr3_nt: TGTGCCACCAGTGTTCGGACAGGAGTCTACAATGAGCAGTTCTTC; cdr3_aa: CATSVRTGVYNEQFF
clone_size: many; v_call: TRBV5-1; d_call: TRBD1; j_call: TRBJ2-2; cdr3_nt: TGCGCCAGCAGCGTGACAGGGACCACCGGGGAGCTGTTTTTT; cdr3_aa: CASSVTGTTGELFF
clone_size: -; v_call: TRBV9; d_call: TRBD2; j_call: TRBJ2-3; cdr3_nt: TGTGCCAGCAGCCTCTTCGCGGGGGACACAGATACGCAGTATTTT; cdr3_aa: CASSLFAGDTDTQYF
clone_size: few; v_call: TRBV12-3/TRBV12-4; d_call: TRBD1; j_call: TRBJ2-1; cdr3_nt: TGTGCCAGCATCCGGACAGGGGGCTTCAGCAATGAGCAGTTCTTC; cdr3_aa: CASIRTGGFSNEQFF
clone_size: many; v_call: TRBV27; d_call: -; j_call: TRBJ1-1; cdr3_nt: TGTGCCAGCAGTCCCCATGGAGGGACTGAAGCTTTCTTT; cdr3_aa: CASSPHGGTEAFF
clone_size: many; v_call: TRBV4-1; d_call: TRBD2; j_call: TRBJ2-1; cdr3_nt: TGCGCCAGCAGCCATGATATACTAGCGGGGGGAAACAATGAGCAGTTCTTC; cdr3_aa: CASSHDILAGGNNEQFF
clone_size: many; v_call: TRBV7-8; d_call: -; j_call: TRBJ2-7; cdr3_nt: TGTGCCAGCAGCCAGGAGGCCTGGGCCCACGAGCAGTACTTC; cdr3_aa: CASSQEAWAHEQYF
clone_size: few; v_call: TRBV20-1; d_call: TRBD2; j_call: TRBJ2-7; cdr3_nt: TGCAGTGCATACGCCTCTAGCGGGGTTTACGAGCAGTACTTC; cdr3_aa: CSAYASSGVYEQYF
clone_size: few; v_call: TRBV4-3; d_call: TRBD1; j_call: TRBJ1-2; cdr3_nt: TGCGCCAGCAGCCGCAAACCGGGACAGGGGGCTGATGGCTACACCTTC; cdr3_aa: CASSRKPGQGADGYTF
clone_size: few; v_call: TRBV6-6; d_call: -; j_call: TRBJ2-7; cdr3_nt: TGTGCCAGCAGTCGCCCACCGGAGGTTTACGAGCAGTACTTC; cdr3_aa: CASSRPPEVYEQYF
clone_size: many; v_call: TRBV11-2; d_call: -; j_call: TRBJ2-5; cdr3_nt: TGTGCCAGCAACGGGGGTCCGGGGGAGACCCAGTACTTC; cdr3_aa: CASNGGPGETQYF
clone_size: many; v_call: TRBV7-2; d_call: -; j_call: TRBJ2-1; cdr3_nt: TGTGCCAGCAGCCCCCCGGGCGACAATGAGCAGTTCTTC; cdr3_aa: CASSPPGDNEQFF
clone_size: few; v_call: TRBV15; d_call: TRBD2; j_call: TRBJ2-3; cdr3_nt: TGTGCCACCAGCAGAGCTGGGGGTCTGGGGAGGGCAGATACGCAGTATTTT; cdr3_aa: CATSRAGGLGRADTQYF